This entry lists 31 T cell receptor beta chains sequenced from one sample in a study of Ad26.COV2.S vaccination and SARS-CoV-2 variants. Measured with immunoSEQ multiplex PCR; TCRdb has only the in-frame clones, and not every one. The table records a few hundred thousand clones, 85% to 90% of them present only once. Treatment reported: some 19 received Ad26.COV2.S at low or high dose, single or two shots; about 5 received placebo; per-sample allocation not given. Day 63 after the first vaccine or placebo injection was the time point for sampling. The starting material was peripheral blood, obtained in a trial of Ad26.COV2.S vaccine versus placebo. The receptors were gathered from a person aged 18-60 years who received the Ad26.COV2.S COVID-19 vaccine or a placebo.

J is TRBJ2-1 and V is TRBV11-3; tentative D call: TRBD2 (6 bases). V lost 0 bases and J lost 9, with 18 bases in between. From germline, CDR1 is SGHNT and CDR2 YENEEA. The CDR3 is 16 amino acids. CDR3: CASSLEGGEVGSEQFF. In nucleotides, the CDR3 is TGTGCCAGCAGCTTAGAAGGCGGGGAAGTAGGTAGTGAGCAGTTCTTC.

The genes are TRBV2 and TRBJ2-3; D uncertain. This CDR3 has 10 residues. V was pared by 4 bases and J by 5 bases, with 1 base between. CDR1 and CDR2 from the germline V gene are SNHLY and FYNNEI. The CDR3, as DNA: TGTGCCAGCAGTGTAGATACGCAGTATTTT. Its protein is CASSVDTQYF.

The rearrangement links TRBV4-3 to TRBJ1-4; D remains unclear. V shed 1 base and J shed 12 bases, with 9 bases lying between them. CDR3 length: 12 amino acids. Germline V gene sequence: CDR1 LGHNA, CDR2 YSLEER. The CDR3 region has the DNA TGCGCCAGCAGCCAAGTTCGCGAAGAACTGTTTTTT. Translating it yields CASSQVREELFF.

The chain combines TRBV18 with TRBJ1-4; D is undetermined. V shed 0 bases and J shed 4 bases, with 9 bases lying between them. The germline gives CDR1 KGHSH, CDR2 LQKENI. This CDR3 contains 15 residues. The CDR3: CASSPPTGNNEKLFF. In nucleotides, the CDR3 is TGTGCCAGCTCACCACCGACGGGTAATAATGAAAAACTGTTTTTT.

This chain connects TRBV2 to TRBJ2-3, with D possibly TRBD2 on 5 matching bases. This CDR3 has 17 residues. V was shortened by 0 bases and J by 1 base, with 14 bases between the two germline ends. Germline V CDR1 and CDR2: SNHLY, FYNNEI. The CDR3 loop reads CASSEARLARGTDTQYF. The CDR3 DNA follows: TGTGCCAGCAGTGAAGCGCGACTGGCGAGGGGCACAGATACGCAGTATTTT.

The chain employs TRBV6-5 and TRBJ1-2; D not certain. Germline CDR1 and CDR2: MNHEY and SVGAGI. The CDR3 totals 14 residues. The germline V and J ends were trimmed by 5 bases and 2 bases, with 12 bases remaining between them. This CDR3 is CASSPLTSNYGYTF. CDR3 nucleotide sequence: TGTGCCAGCAGTCCGTTGACAAGCAACTATGGCTACACCTTC.

This chain joins TRBV12-3 or TRBV12-4 and TRBJ2-5, with D unclear. This CDR3 has 13 residues. V shed 1 base and J shed 3 bases, with 6 bases lying between them. CDR3 DNA sequence: TGTGCCAGCAGTTTAGGTGGCGAAGAGACCCAGTACTTC. As protein: CASSLGGEETQYF.

V is TRBV10-3 and J is TRBJ1-2; D is ambiguous. This CDR3 comprises 15 residues. Deletions cut 3 bases from V and 2 bases from J, with 13 bases between. Germline values: CDR1 ENHRY, CDR2 SYGVKD. In DNA form, the CDR3 reads TGTGCCATCAGTGACCACCCGGGCAGGAACTATGGCTACACCTTC. It encodes CAISDHPGRNYGYTF.

The chain has TRBV9 and TRBJ2-1; 9 nucleotides line up with TRBD2. The CDR3 spans 16 residues. CDR1 is SGDLS, CDR2 YYNGEE, per germline. Germline trimming cut 0 bases from V and 4 bases from J; bases unmatched to any gene: 5. In DNA form, the CDR3 reads TGTGCCAGCAGCGTAGACGGCGGGGGGGCTTACAATGAGCAGTTCTTC. Translation: CASSVDGGGAYNEQFF.

The chain has TRBV5-6 and TRBJ2-7; D gene uncertain. V was trimmed by 1 base and J by 4 bases, leaving 6 bases between them. Germline V gene data show CDR1 as SGHDT and CDR2 as YYEEEE. CDR3 length equals 12 residues. This CDR3 is CASSLRRYEQYF. CDR3 coding DNA: TGTGCCAGCAGCTTGAGACGGTACGAGCAGTACTTC.

This rearrangement joins TRBV4-1 to TRBJ1-1; 7 positions agree with TRBD1. The CDR3 is 15 amino acids. Germline V lookup: CDR1 MGHRA, CDR2 YSYEKL. V shed 5 bases and J 3 bases; nucleotides not matched to a gene: 9. CDR3 sequence reads: CASSSFDRVDTEAFF. CDR3 nucleotide sequence: TGCGCCAGCAGCTCCTTCGACAGGGTAGACACTGAAGCTTTCTTT.

This chain connects TRBV6-1 to TRBJ1-4, with D unclear. The CDR3 is 16 amino acids. Germline CDR1 is MNHNS and CDR2 is SASEGT. Trimming removed 1 base at V and 5 bases at J, with 14 bases between. CDR3 in amino acids: CASSEGLSMPNEKLFF. In DNA form, the CDR3 reads TGTGCCAGCAGTGAAGGATTGAGTATGCCGAATGAAAAACTGTTTTTT.

The chain couples TRBV5-1 to TRBJ2-1, with 10 bases fitting TRBD2. In germline, CDR1 is SGHRS, CDR2 YFSETQ. The V and J ends lost 1 base and 5 bases, in that order; junction bases with no gene match: 6. The CDR3 length is 16 residues. The CDR3 DNA reads as TGCGCCAGCAGCTTGTCGGGGACTAGCGTTAACAATGAGCAGTTCTTC. Its protein is CASSLSGTSVNNEQFF.

This chain links TRBV19 with TRBJ1-5, with TRBD1 identical over 7 bases. The V gene's germline CDR1 is LNHDA and CDR2 SQIVND (reference sequence). Trimming cost V 5 bases and J 5 bases; bases outside gene matches: 9. This CDR3 spans 15 amino acids. The CDR3 region is CASSPTDREYQPQHF. CDR3 DNA: TGTGCCAGTAGTCCCACAGACAGGGAGTATCAGCCCCAGCATTTT.

The CDR3 sequence is CASSLRGYTF. CDR3 DNA: TGTGCCAGCAGCCTACGGGGTTACACCTTC. The chain uses TRBV6-5 and TRBJ1-2; D gene unclear. V lost 6 bases to trimming and J lost 11 bases, with 10 bases between them. The CDR3 runs 10 residues. Germline CDR1 MNHEY, CDR2 SVGAGI.

This clone was observed a single time. This chain uses TRBV7-2 with TRBJ2-7; 9 bases fit TRBD2. Germline lookup yields CDR1 SGHTA and CDR2 FQGNSA. The CDR3 runs to 15 residues. V lost 7 bases to trimming and J lost 5 bases; unmatched junction nucleotides: 12. The CDR3 coding sequence is TGTGCCAGCAAATTAGGCGGGGGGGCTTTCCACGAGCAGTACTTC. Amino acid sequence: CASKLGGGAFHEQYF.

The count of this clone is one. This chain uses TRBV3-1 (or the pseudogene TRBV3-2) with TRBJ1-5; a weak D match, TRBD1 (6 bases). The germline CDR1 and CDR2 sequences are LGHDT and YNNKEL (reference sequence). The CDR3 totals 16 residues. V was cut by 4 bases and J by 7 bases, with 20 bases left in between. The CDR3 is CASSPQGRGREQPQHF. The DNA for the CDR3 is TGTGCCAGCAGCCCCCAGGGCAGGGGTCGTGAACAGCCCCAGCATTTT.

This chain connects TRBV6-5 to TRBJ2-7; TRBD2 aligns across 10 bases. Germline V gene lookup returns CDR1 MNHEY and CDR2 SVGAGI. The CDR3 contains 15 residues. V lost 6 bases to trimming and J lost 2 bases; unmatched junction nucleotides: 7. The CDR3 region has the DNA TGTGCCAGCAGCCCCTGGACTAGCGGTCCCTACGAGCAGTACTTC. This translates into CASSPWTSGPYEQYF.

The chain carries TRBV7-8 and TRBJ1-5, with D hard to call. Trimming left V 5 bases short and J 6 bases short, with 8 bases between. The germline CDR1 and CDR2 sequences are SGHVS and FQNEAQ. The CDR3 runs 12 residues. CDR3 loop: CASSLKGQPQHF. In DNA, the CDR3 is TGTGCCAGCAGCCTGAAAGGTCAGCCCCAGCATTTT. Full variable domain (outside the CDR3, taken from reference TRBV7-8 and TRBJ1-5): GAGVSQSPRYKVAKRGQDVALRCDPISGHVSLFWYQQALGQGPEFLTYFQNEAQLDKSGLPSDRFFAERPEGSVSTLKIQRTQQEDSAVYLCASSLKGQPQHFGDGTRLSIL.

The chain couples TRBV7-9 to TRBJ1-1, with a possible D match to TRBD1 (6 bases). Germline V lookup: CDR1 SEHNR, CDR2 FQNEAQ (reference sequence). V lost 5 bases, J lost 3 bases, and 19 bases lay in between. This CDR3 has 16 amino acids. The CDR3 here is CASSIGKNSGDTEAFF. In DNA, the CDR3 is TGTGCCAGCAGCATCGGGAAGAACTCAGGGGACACTGAAGCTTTCTTT.

This chain links TRBV9 with TRBJ2-7, with 10 bases that match TRBD1. V lost 0 bases to trimming and J lost 4 bases; unmatched junction nucleotides: 10. There are 17 residues in the CDR3. Looked up from germline, CDR1 is SGDLS and CDR2 is YYNGEE. The CDR3 DNA reads TGTGCCAGCAGCGTAGGAGTCAGTGGGGGACAGGGGTACGAGCAGTACTTC. Protein: CASSVGVSGGQGYEQYF.

This clone was seen just once. The rearrangement joins TRBV9 to TRBJ2-7; D is undetermined. This CDR3 has 13 residues. Trimming shortened V by 3 bases and J by 3 bases, and 10 bases separated the two germline ends. Germline V lookup: CDR1 SGDLS, CDR2 YYNGEE. CDR3 sequence: CASSAPPLYEQYF. CDR3 DNA sequence: TGTGCCAGCAGCGCCCCGCCCCTCTACGAGCAGTACTTC.

This chain joins TRBV7-8 and TRBJ2-5, with D hard to call. CDR3 length: 17 residues. The V end was cut by 2 bases, the J end by 5 bases, with 21 bases between. Germline V gene lookup returns CDR1 SGHVS and CDR2 FQNEAQ. CDR3 nucleotides: TGTGCCAGCAGCTTACAGATCGGCGGAGATGTTGGGGAGACCCAGTACTTC. Translated, it gives CASSLQIGGDVGETQYF.

This chain joins TRBV10-3 and TRBJ1-6; maybe TRBD1 (5 bases). There are 16 residues in the CDR3. V was shortened by 0 bases and J by 5 bases, with 11 bases between the two germline ends. Germline V gene data show CDR1 as ENHRY and CDR2 as SYGVKD. The CDR3 reads CAISESKGRNNSPLHF. The CDR3 nucleotides read TGTGCCATCAGTGAGTCTAAGGGACGGAATAATTCACCCCTCCACTTT.

This clone was detected a few times. V usage is TRBV6-2 or TRBV6-3 and J usage is TRBJ1-5, with 10 nucleotides matching TRBD1. The CDR3 sequence is 15 residues long. Germline V CDR1 and CDR2: MNHEY, SVGEGT. The trim removed 2 bases at V and 5 bases at J, leaving 3 bases unmatched. The CDR3: CASSYQGQGYQPQHF. CDR3 nucleotides: TGTGCCAGCAGTTACCAGGGACAGGGGTATCAGCCCCAGCATTTT.

CDR3 residues: CASSADTINQPQHF. The CDR3 DNA sequence: TGTGCCAGCAGTGCCGACACGATAAATCAGCCCCAGCATTTT. The V and J genes are TRBV6-2 or TRBV6-3 and TRBJ1-5; D is uncertain. The V end was cut by 5 bases, the J end by 4 bases, with 12 bases between. CDR3 length equals 14 residues. Germline V gives CDR1 MNHEY, CDR2 SVGEGT.

This chain uses TRBV24-1 with TRBJ2-5; D is uncertain. The germline gives CDR1 KGHDR, CDR2 SFDVKD. The CDR3 runs to 14 residues. The V end lost 6 bases, the J end lost 2 bases, and 12 bases lay between the germline ends. The CDR3 loop is CATSPASAQETQYF. DNA of the CDR3: TGTGCCACCAGTCCTGCCAGTGCTCAAGAGACCCAGTACTTC.

The chain couples TRBV19 to TRBJ2-1; the match to TRBD1 covers 9 bases. The CDR3 is 15 residues long. V lost 3 bases and J lost 7; bases outside the gene matches: 7. Looked up from germline, CDR1 is LNHDA and CDR2 is SQIVND (reference sequence). DNA of the CDR3: TGTGCCAGTAGTATTGCACAGGGGGCGCGGAATGAGCAGTTCTTC. Encoded protein: CASSIAQGARNEQFF.

The chain recombines TRBV7-2 with TRBJ1-2, with 7 bases identical to TRBD1. CDR3 size: 14 residues. CDR1 SGHTA and CDR2 FQGNSA come from the germline V gene. V trimming: 5 bases; J trimming: 4 bases; junction bases outside the gene matches: 7. The CDR3 loop reads CASSRRQGPYGYTF. The CDR3 nucleotides are TGTGCCAGCAGCCGCCGACAGGGACCCTATGGCTACACCTTC.

This clone was recorded once. CDR3 DNA: TGTGCCAGCAGTGAAAAGAGGGCAGGGGGTTCCTACGAGCAGTACTTC. Its protein is CASSEKRAGGSYEQYF. The rearrangement uses TRBV6-1 and TRBJ2-7; TRBD1 aligns across 7 bases. Germline assignment: CDR1 MNHNS and CDR2 SASEGT. The CDR3 length is 16 residues. With 2 bases clipped from V and 1 base from J, the junction kept 8 bases outside the gene matches.

V and J are TRBV30 and TRBJ2-5; 7 positions match TRBD2. This CDR3 is built from 15 residues. CDR1 and CDR2 from the germline V gene are GTSNPN and SVGIG (reference sequence). V lost 1 base to trimming and J lost 1 base; unmatched junction nucleotides: 6. The CDR3 is CAWSGEGPSQETQYF. The CDR3 DNA sequence: TGTGCCTGGAGTGGGGAGGGACCGTCCCAAGAGACCCAGTACTTC.